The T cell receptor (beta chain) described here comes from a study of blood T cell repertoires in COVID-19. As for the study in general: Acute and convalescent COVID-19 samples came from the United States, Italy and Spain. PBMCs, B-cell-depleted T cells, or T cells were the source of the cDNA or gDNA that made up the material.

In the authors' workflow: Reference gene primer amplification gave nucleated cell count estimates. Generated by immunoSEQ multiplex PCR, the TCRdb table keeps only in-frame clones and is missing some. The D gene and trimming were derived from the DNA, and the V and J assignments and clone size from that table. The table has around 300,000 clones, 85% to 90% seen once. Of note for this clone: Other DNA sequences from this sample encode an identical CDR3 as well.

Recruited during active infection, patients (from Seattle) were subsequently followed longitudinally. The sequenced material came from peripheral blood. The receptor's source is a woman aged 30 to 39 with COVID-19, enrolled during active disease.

The CDR3 loop reads CASSIGQGNTEAFF. CDR3 sequence (DNA): TGTGCCAGTAGTATAGGACAGGGAAACACTGAAGCTTTCTTT. The gene calls are TRBV19 and TRBJ1-1, with 7 bases identical to TRBD1. The junction had 1 base not matched to a gene; V was cut back by 1 base and J by 2 bases. Germline V CDR1 and CDR2: LNHDA, SQIVND (reference sequence). This CDR3 is built from 14 residues.